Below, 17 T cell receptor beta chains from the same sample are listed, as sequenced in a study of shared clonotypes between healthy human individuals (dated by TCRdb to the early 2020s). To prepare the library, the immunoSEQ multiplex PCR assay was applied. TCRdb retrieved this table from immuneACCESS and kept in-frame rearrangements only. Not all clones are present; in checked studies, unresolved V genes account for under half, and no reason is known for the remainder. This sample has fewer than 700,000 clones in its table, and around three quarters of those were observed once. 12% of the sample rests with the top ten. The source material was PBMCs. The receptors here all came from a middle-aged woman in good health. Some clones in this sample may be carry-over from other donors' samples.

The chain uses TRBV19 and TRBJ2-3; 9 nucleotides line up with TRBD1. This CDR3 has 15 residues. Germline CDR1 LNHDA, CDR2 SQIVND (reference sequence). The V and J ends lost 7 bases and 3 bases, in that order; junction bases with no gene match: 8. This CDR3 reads CASTDRGVMTDTQYF. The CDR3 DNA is TGTGCCAGTACGGACAGGGGAGTCATGACAGATACGCAGTATTTT.

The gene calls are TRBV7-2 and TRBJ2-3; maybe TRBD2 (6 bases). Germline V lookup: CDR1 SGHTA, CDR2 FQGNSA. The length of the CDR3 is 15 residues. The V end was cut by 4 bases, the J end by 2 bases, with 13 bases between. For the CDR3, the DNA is TGTGCCAGCAGCTCGACGGGACTCCACACAGATACGCAGTATTTT. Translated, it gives CASSSTGLHTDTQYF.

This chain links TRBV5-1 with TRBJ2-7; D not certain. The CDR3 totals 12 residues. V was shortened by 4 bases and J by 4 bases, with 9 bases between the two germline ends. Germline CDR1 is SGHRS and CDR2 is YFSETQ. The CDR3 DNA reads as TGCGCCAGCAGCGCCAATTTTTACGAGCAGTACTTC. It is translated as CASSANFYEQYF.

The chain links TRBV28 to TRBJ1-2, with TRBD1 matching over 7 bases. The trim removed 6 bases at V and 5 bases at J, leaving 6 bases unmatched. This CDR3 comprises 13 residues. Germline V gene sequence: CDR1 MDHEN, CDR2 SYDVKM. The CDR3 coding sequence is TGTGCCAGCAGAGCCGGGACAGCATATGGCTACACCTTC. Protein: CASRAGTAYGYTF.

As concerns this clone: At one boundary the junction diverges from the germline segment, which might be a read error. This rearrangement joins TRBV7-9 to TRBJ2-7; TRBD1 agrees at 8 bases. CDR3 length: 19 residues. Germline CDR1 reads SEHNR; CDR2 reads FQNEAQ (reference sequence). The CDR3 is CASGLTVRTGGLGSYEQYF. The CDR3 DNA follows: TGTGCCAGCGGCTTAACGGTGAGAACAGGGGGACTGGGGTCCTACGAGCAGTACTTC.

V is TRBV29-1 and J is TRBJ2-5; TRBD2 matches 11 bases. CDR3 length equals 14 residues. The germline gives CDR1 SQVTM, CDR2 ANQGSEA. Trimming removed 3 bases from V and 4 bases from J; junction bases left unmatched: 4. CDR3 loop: CSVDVLAGAETQYF. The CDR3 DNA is TGCAGCGTTGATGTACTAGCGGGAGCAGAGACCCAGTACTTC.

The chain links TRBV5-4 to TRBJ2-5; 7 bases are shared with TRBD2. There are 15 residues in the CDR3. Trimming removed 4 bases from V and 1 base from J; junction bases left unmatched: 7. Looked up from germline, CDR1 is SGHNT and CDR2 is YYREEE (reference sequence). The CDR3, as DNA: TGTGCCAGCAGCGGCTCCCTAGCGGTCCAAGAGACCCAGTACTTC. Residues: CASSGSLAVQETQYF.

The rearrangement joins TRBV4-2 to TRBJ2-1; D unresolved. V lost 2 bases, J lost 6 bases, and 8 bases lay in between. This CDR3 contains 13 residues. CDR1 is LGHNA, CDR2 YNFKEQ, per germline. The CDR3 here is CASSQPPSNEQFF. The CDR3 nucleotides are TGTGCCAGCAGCCAACCCCCAAGCAATGAGCAGTTCTTC.

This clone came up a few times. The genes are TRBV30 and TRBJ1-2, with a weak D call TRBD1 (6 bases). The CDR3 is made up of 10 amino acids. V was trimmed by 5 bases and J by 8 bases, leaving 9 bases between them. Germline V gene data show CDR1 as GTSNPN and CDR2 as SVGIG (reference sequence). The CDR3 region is CAWQGTGYTF. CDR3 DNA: TGTGCCTGGCAGGGGACGGGCTACACCTTC. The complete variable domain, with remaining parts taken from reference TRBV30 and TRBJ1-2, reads SQTIHQWPATLVQPVGSPLSLECTVEGTSNPNLYWYRQAAGRGLQLLFYSVGIGQISSEVPQNLSASRPQDRQFILSSKKLLLSDSGFYLCAWQGTGYTFGSGTRLTVV.

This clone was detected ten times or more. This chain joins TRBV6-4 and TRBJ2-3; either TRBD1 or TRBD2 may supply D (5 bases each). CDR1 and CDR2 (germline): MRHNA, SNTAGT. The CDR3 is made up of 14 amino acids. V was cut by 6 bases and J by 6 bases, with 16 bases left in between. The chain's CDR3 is CASSRDEGSDTQYF. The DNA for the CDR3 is TGTGCCAGCAGCCGGGACGAGGGGTCGGATACGCAGTATTTT.

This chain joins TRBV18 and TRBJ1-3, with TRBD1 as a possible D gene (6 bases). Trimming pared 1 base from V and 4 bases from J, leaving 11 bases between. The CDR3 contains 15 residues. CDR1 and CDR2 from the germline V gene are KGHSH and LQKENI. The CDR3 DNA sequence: TGTGCCAGCTCACCACGGGGGGCCATCGGAAACACCATATATTTT. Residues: CASSPRGAIGNTIYF.

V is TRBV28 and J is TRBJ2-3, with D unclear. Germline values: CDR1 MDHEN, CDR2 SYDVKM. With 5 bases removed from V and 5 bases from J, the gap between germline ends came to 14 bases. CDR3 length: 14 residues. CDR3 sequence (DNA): TGTGCCAGCAGTCCCACACTGAGTGTAGATACGCAGTATTTT. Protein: CASSPTLSVDTQYF.

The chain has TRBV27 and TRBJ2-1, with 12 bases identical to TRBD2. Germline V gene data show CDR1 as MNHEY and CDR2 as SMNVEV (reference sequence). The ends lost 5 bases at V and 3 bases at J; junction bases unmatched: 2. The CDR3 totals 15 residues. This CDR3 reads CASSPLAGGYNEQFF. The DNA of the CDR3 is TGTGCCAGCAGTCCACTAGCGGGAGGCTACAATGAGCAGTTCTTC.

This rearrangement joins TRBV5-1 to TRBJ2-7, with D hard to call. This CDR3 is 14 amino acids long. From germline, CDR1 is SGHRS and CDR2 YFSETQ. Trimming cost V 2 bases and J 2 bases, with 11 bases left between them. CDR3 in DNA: TGCGCCAGCAGCTTCGGCAGGTCGACCTACGAGCAGTACTTC. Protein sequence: CASSFGRSTYEQYF.

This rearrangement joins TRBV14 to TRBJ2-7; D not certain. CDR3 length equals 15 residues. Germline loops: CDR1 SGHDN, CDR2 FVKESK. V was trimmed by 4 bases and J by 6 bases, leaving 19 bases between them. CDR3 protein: CASSPAGIGRGEQYF. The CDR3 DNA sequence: TGTGCCAGCAGCCCCGCTGGGATTGGGCGCGGCGAGCAGTACTTC.

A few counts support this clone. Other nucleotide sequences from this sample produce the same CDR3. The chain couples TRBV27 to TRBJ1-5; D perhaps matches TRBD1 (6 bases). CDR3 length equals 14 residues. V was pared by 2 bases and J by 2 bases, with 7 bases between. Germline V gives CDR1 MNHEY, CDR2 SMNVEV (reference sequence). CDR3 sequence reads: CASSLRQGNQPQHF. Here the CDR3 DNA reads TGTGCCAGCAGTTTAAGACAGGGCAATCAGCCCCAGCATTTT.

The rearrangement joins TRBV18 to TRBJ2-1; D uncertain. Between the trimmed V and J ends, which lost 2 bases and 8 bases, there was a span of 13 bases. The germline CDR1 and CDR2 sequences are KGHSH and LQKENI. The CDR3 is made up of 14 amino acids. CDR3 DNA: TGTGCCAGCTCACCAATGGAGACAAACCATGAGCAGTTCTTC. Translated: CASSPMETNHEQFF.